The rows below give T cell receptor beta chains drawn from one sample of a study of shared T cell receptors in the human thymus. TCRdb keeps only in-frame clones here, not all; method: immunoSEQ multiplex PCR. In the table there are 720,000 or so clones, approximately 85% of which are singletons. The sample was also linked to a second study, of human thymus T cells.

Sequencing was performed on thymocytes. These receptors all stem from a girl in the first two years of life with a congenital heart defect. Each CDR3 is given with its conserved first and last residue. A D gene is named only where the DNA matches it firmly. Where a row states a size, it is once, few, many or the class of an expanded clone; other rows omit it.

V gene: TRBV15; D gene: TRBD1; clone size: -; J gene: TRBJ2-1; CDR3 DNA: TGTGCCACCTCCGACCCCCGGACAGGTAACAATGAGCAGTTCTTC; CDR3 protein: CATSDPRTGNNEQFF
V gene: TRBV5-4; D gene: -; clone size: -; J gene: TRBJ1-1; CDR3 DNA: TGTGCCAGCAGCTTGGTCAGAGGAGCAGGGGACAAGAACACTGAAGCTTTCTTT; CDR3 protein: CASSLVRGAGDKNTEAFF
V gene: TRBV4-3; D gene: TRBD1; clone size: -; J gene: TRBJ1-3; CDR3 DNA: TGCGCCAGCAGCCGCGAGGACAGGGAGTCGCGTGGAAACACCATATATTTT; CDR3 protein: CASSREDRESRGNTIYF
V gene: TRBV27; D gene: -; clone size: once; J gene: TRBJ2-5; CDR3 DNA: TGTGCCAGCAGTTCGGGGAGGGAGACCCAGTACTTC; CDR3 protein: CASSSGRETQYF
V gene: TRBV27; D gene: TRBD1; clone size: once; J gene: TRBJ2-7; CDR3 DNA: TGTGCCAGCAGCCACAGGGGTGGCGAGCAGTACTTC; CDR3 protein: CASSHRGGEQYF
V gene: TRBV2; D gene: TRBD2; clone size: -; J gene: TRBJ2-5; CDR3 DNA: TGTGCCAGCAGTGAAGAAGGACCCCCCGGGGGGGAAGGGGCCCAGTACTTC; CDR3 protein: CASSEEGPPGGEGAQYF
V gene: TRBV5-4; D gene: -; clone size: -; J gene: TRBJ2-6; CDR3 DNA: TGTGCCAGCAGCTTGATGGGAGCCGGGGCCAACGTCCTGACTTTC; CDR3 protein: CASSLMGAGANVLTF
V gene: TRBV9; D gene: TRBD2; clone size: few; J gene: TRBJ2-5; CDR3 DNA: TGTGCCAGCAGCGACTCTAGCGGGGGGAGAGAGACCCAGTACTTC; CDR3 protein: CASSDSSGGRETQYF
V gene: TRBV7-2; D gene: -; clone size: -; J gene: TRBJ2-5; CDR3 DNA: TGTGCCAGCAGCTTAGCACTGACTCCTAACCTAGAGACCCAGTACTTC; CDR3 protein: CASSLALTPNLETQYF
V gene: TRBV9; D gene: -; clone size: -; J gene: TRBJ1-2; CDR3 DNA: TGTGCCAGCAGCGTAGGGGACACACGACCCTATGGCTACACCTTC; CDR3 protein: CASSVGDTRPYGYTF
V gene: TRBV5-1; D gene: -; clone size: -; J gene: TRBJ2-2; CDR3 DNA: TGCGCCAGCAGCTTGGTCAGGGGAGGGGCCGGGGAGCTGTTTTTT; CDR3 protein: CASSLVRGGAGELFF
V gene: TRBV6-5; D gene: -; clone size: -; J gene: TRBJ1-6; CDR3 DNA: TGTGCCAGCAGTTACTCCTCGGGGGAGCTGAATTCACCCCTCCACTTT; CDR3 protein: CASSYSSGELNSPLHF
V gene: TRBV10-3; D gene: -; clone size: -; J gene: TRBJ2-7; CDR3 DNA: TGTGCCATCAGTGAGCTGGCAGGGGCGGTCTGGGAGCAGTACTTC; CDR3 protein: CAISELAGAVWEQYF
V gene: TRBV19; D gene: TRBD1; clone size: -; J gene: TRBJ2-7; CDR3 DNA: TGTGCCAGTAGTCCGCAGGGGGCGCGGTACGAGCAGTACTTC; CDR3 protein: CASSPQGARYEQYF
V gene: TRBV9; D gene: -; clone size: few; J gene: TRBJ2-7; CDR3 DNA: TGTGCCAGCAGCGTAGTCCCGGGAACCTACGAGCAGTACTTC; CDR3 protein: CASSVVPGTYEQYF
V gene: TRBV6-1; D gene: -; clone size: -; J gene: TRBJ1-2; CDR3 DNA: TGTGCCAGCAGTGGAAGTTATGAGGCGCGAGGCTGGAACTATGGCTACACCTTC; CDR3 protein: CASSGSYEARGWNYGYTF
V gene: TRBV4-3; D gene: TRBD1; clone size: -; J gene: TRBJ1-2; CDR3 DNA: TGCGCCAGCAGCCGCGGGAGGGACAGCTTTAACTATGGCTACACCTTC; CDR3 protein: CASSRGRDSFNYGYTF
V gene: TRBV7-3; D gene: TRBD2; clone size: -; J gene: TRBJ2-5; CDR3 DNA: TGTGCCAGCAGCCGATCCCGGCAGACTAGCGGGGGTGGTGAGACCCAGTACTTC; CDR3 protein: CASSRSRQTSGGGETQYF
V gene: TRBV27; D gene: -; clone size: once; J gene: TRBJ1-4; CDR3 DNA: TGTGCCAGCAGTATCAACCCGATACAGGGTCCGGCAACTAATGAAAAACTGTTTTTT; CDR3 protein: CASSINPIQGPATNEKLFF
V gene: TRBV28; D gene: -; clone size: -; J gene: TRBJ2-2; CDR3 DNA: TGTGCCAGCAGTTTACCCTACGGGGAGCTGTTTTTT; CDR3 protein: CASSLPYGELFF
V gene: TRBV9; D gene: -; clone size: -; J gene: TRBJ1-1; CDR3 DNA: TGTGCCAGCAGCGTAGACAGGGCCGGCGGCACTGAAGCTTTCTTT; CDR3 protein: CASSVDRAGGTEAFF
V gene: TRBV5-1; D gene: TRBD1; clone size: -; J gene: TRBJ1-2; CDR3 DNA: TGCGCCTCTCGACAGGGCGGGTGTGGCTACACCTTC; CDR3 protein: CASRQGGCGYTF
V gene: TRBV29-1; D gene: TRBD1; clone size: -; J gene: TRBJ1-2; CDR3 DNA: TGCAGCGTTGAGGGGGGACAGGGGACTATCGAGTATGGCTACACCTTC; CDR3 protein: CSVEGGQGTIEYGYTF
V gene: TRBV15; D gene: -; clone size: -; J gene: TRBJ1-2; CDR3 DNA: TGTGCCACCAGCGGCCCAGAGGGTTTTCTCTATGGCTACACCTTC; CDR3 protein: CATSGPEGFLYGYTF
V gene: TRBV18; D gene: TRBD1; clone size: once; J gene: TRBJ2-7; CDR3 DNA: TGTGCCAGCTCACCCTTCCGTTGGGGGGCAGGGGGCGTATACGAGCAGTACTTC; CDR3 protein: CASSPFRWGAGGVYEQYF
V gene: TRBV14; D gene: TRBD1; clone size: -; J gene: TRBJ1-1; CDR3 DNA: TGTGCCAGCAGCCAAACAACAGGGGAACAGAACACTGAAGCTTTCTTT; CDR3 protein: CASSQTTGEQNTEAFF
V gene: TRBV5-6; D gene: -; clone size: few; J gene: TRBJ1-1; CDR3 DNA: TGTGCCAGCAGCTTTAGAACCCACACTGAAGCTTTCTTT; CDR3 protein: CASSFRTHTEAFF
V gene: TRBV27; D gene: TRBD1; clone size: -; J gene: TRBJ1-1; CDR3 DNA: TGTGCCAGCAGTCCCCAAAATCGGGACAGGAGGCGAGGTTTCACTGAAGCTTTCTTT; CDR3 protein: CASSPQNRDRRRGFTEAFF
V gene: TRBV6-5; D gene: -; clone size: -; J gene: TRBJ1-2; CDR3 DNA: TGTGCCAGCAGACACACGGGAGTCTATGGCTACACCTTC; CDR3 protein: CASRHTGVYGYTF
V gene: TRBV28; D gene: -; clone size: -; J gene: TRBJ1-5; CDR3 DNA: TGTGCCAGCAGTCCGACCACAGGTTATCAGCCCCAGCATTTT; CDR3 protein: CASSPTTGYQPQHF
V gene: TRBV27; D gene: -; clone size: -; J gene: TRBJ2-1; CDR3 DNA: TGTGCCAGCAGTTCCGGGGGGCCCACCTACAATGAGCAGTTCTTC; CDR3 protein: CASSSGGPTYNEQFF
V gene: TRBV5-6; D gene: -; clone size: -; J gene: TRBJ2-7; CDR3 DNA: TGTGCCAGCAGCTTGGGAGGGCACGAGCAGTACTTC; CDR3 protein: CASSLGGHEQYF
V gene: TRBV7-6; D gene: TRBD1; clone size: -; J gene: TRBJ1-3; CDR3 DNA: TGTGCCAGCAGCTTCCGCGTGATGGACAGGGTAGAAGGAAACACCATATATTTT; CDR3 protein: CASSFRVMDRVEGNTIYF
V gene: TRBV7-2; D gene: -; clone size: -; J gene: TRBJ1-1; CDR3 DNA: TGTGCCAGCAGCCCCCGTATGAACACTGAAGCTTTCTTT; CDR3 protein: CASSPRMNTEAFF
V gene: TRBV7-9; D gene: -; clone size: once; J gene: TRBJ1-2; CDR3 DNA: TGTGCCAGCAGCTTAGGGGCAGGGAACTATGGCTACACCTTC; CDR3 protein: CASSLGAGNYGYTF
V gene: TRBV7-9; D gene: TRBD1; clone size: -; J gene: TRBJ1-1; CDR3 DNA: TGTGCCGCCGCCGGGACAGGGGACACTGAAGCTTTCTTT; CDR3 protein: CAAAGTGDTEAFF
V gene: TRBV18; D gene: TRBD1; clone size: -; J gene: TRBJ2-1; CDR3 DNA: TGTGCCAGCTCACCAAGGGACAGGGGCCACAATGAGCAGTTCTTC; CDR3 protein: CASSPRDRGHNEQFF
V gene: TRBV6-4; D gene: TRBD1; clone size: -; J gene: TRBJ2-7; CDR3 DNA: TGTGCCAGCAGTGAGCGCCCCGGGACAGGGGCCCACGAGCAGTACTTC; CDR3 protein: CASSERPGTGAHEQYF
V gene: TRBV10-3; D gene: TRBD2; clone size: -; J gene: TRBJ2-2; CDR3 DNA: TGTGCCATCAGTGAAGGGACTAGCGGGGGGGTCGGTTGCACCGGGGAGCTGTTTTTT; CDR3 protein: CAISEGTSGGVGCTGELFF
V gene: TRBV7-9; D gene: -; clone size: -; J gene: TRBJ1-2; CDR3 DNA: TGTGCCAGCAGCTCCCACCAGGGATCAGAAAACTATGGCTACACCTTC; CDR3 protein: CASSSHQGSENYGYTF
V gene: TRBV6-5; D gene: -; clone size: -; J gene: TRBJ1-4; CDR3 DNA: TGTGCCAGCAGTTCGAGCAGGGGCGGCGGCGAAAAACTGTTTTTT; CDR3 protein: CASSSSRGGGEKLFF
V gene: TRBV11-2; D gene: TRBD2; clone size: -; J gene: TRBJ2-5; CDR3 DNA: TGTGCCAGCAGCTTAGATCGACTAGCGGGGGGGCAAGAGACCCAGTACTTC; CDR3 protein: CASSLDRLAGGQETQYF
V gene: TRBV2; D gene: -; clone size: -; J gene: TRBJ2-2; CDR3 DNA: TGTGCCAGTCATAGGGGTTGGGAGCTGTTTTTT; CDR3 protein: CASHRGWELFF
V gene: TRBV28; D gene: TRBD1; clone size: -; J gene: TRBJ1-5; CDR3 DNA: TGTGCCAGCACTTCCCTAGACCCATACAGGGGGATCAATCAGCCCCAGCATTTT; CDR3 protein: CASTSLDPYRGINQPQHF
V gene: TRBV2; D gene: -; clone size: -; J gene: TRBJ2-4; CDR3 DNA: TGTGCCAGCAGTGAAAGGGGGGGAGGGCTAGGTCCCAAAAACATTCAGTACTTC; CDR3 protein: CASSERGGGLGPKNIQYF
V gene: TRBV7-2; D gene: TRBD1; clone size: -; J gene: TRBJ1-5; CDR3 DNA: TGTGCCAGCAGCCTAATCACAGGGGCCACCAATCAGCCCCAGCATTTT; CDR3 protein: CASSLITGATNQPQHF
V gene: TRBV15; D gene: TRBD1; clone size: -; J gene: TRBJ2-3; CDR3 DNA: TGTGCCACCAGTTGGGACAGGCCTTTCACAGATACGCAGTATTTT; CDR3 protein: CATSWDRPFTDTQYF
V gene: TRBV5-1; D gene: TRBD1; clone size: -; J gene: TRBJ1-1; CDR3 DNA: TGCGCCAGCAGCTTGCAGGACAGGGACACTGAAGCTTTCTTT; CDR3 protein: CASSLQDRDTEAFF
V gene: TRBV4-1; D gene: -; clone size: -; J gene: TRBJ2-2; CDR3 DNA: TGCGCCAGCAGCCAAGAATGGTTTTGGGGGGGGGCCTTTGTCCCGAACACCGGGGAGCTGTTTTTT; CDR3 protein: CASSQEWFWGGAFVPNTGELFF
V gene: TRBV14; D gene: TRBD1; clone size: -; J gene: TRBJ1-2; CDR3 DNA: TGTGCCAGCAGCCAAGGGGGGACAGCAGCATCCTATGGCTACACCTTC; CDR3 protein: CASSQGGTAASYGYTF